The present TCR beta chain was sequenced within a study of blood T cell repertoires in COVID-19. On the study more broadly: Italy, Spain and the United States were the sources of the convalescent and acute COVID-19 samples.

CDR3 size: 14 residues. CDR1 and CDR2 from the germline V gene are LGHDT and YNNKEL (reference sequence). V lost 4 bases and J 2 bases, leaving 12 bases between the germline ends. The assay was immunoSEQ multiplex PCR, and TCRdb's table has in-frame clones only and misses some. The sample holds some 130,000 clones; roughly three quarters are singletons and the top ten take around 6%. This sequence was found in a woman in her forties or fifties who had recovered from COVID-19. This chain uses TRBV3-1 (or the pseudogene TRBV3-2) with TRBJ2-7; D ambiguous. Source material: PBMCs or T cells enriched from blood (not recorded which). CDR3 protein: CASSPLSETYEQYF. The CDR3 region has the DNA TGTGCCAGCAGCCCCTTGTCGGAGACCTACGAGCAGTACTTC.